Below, 31 T cell receptor beta chains from the same sample are listed, as sequenced in a study (dated by TCRdb to the mid-2010s). To prepare the library, 5' RACE was applied. The sequencing machine was an Illumina MiSeq. TCRdb took the public reads, trimmed them with fastp at Q25, ran MiXCR for clone calling and kept in-frame beta chains. For every CDR3 protein sequence, its rows merge into one entry that carries the most common genes and DNA. A total of around 30,000 distinct CDR3 sequences appear in this sample, 26% of them only once. The ten biggest clones cover around 3.9% of the sample. The sample was naive CD4+ T cells sorted from a lymph node. The cell subset or site label, read with the paper, signifies: naive CD4+ T cells, CD4+CD45RA+CD25-. These receptors all come from a female donor with breast cancer.

At least ten counts were recorded for this clonotype. The V call is TRBV11-2, the J call TRBJ2-7; the D gene is possibly TRBD2 (5 bases). Trimming left V 1 base short and J 6 bases short, with 10 bases between. This CDR3 has 13 amino acids. Germline V gene lookup returns CDR1 SGHAT and CDR2 FQNNGV. The CDR3 DNA reads as TGTGCCAGCAGCTTAGGTTACCGGGGCGAGCAGTACTTC. Translation: CASSLGYRGEQYF.

The chain links TRBV5-1 to TRBJ2-3; TRBD2 matches at 9 bases. There are 16 residues in the CDR3. V lost 0 bases and J lost 5; bases outside the gene matches: 7. CDR1 SGHRS and CDR2 YFSETQ come from the germline V gene. The CDR3: CASSLDRLAGIDTQYF. CDR3 DNA sequence: TGCGCCAGCAGCTTGGATCGCCTAGCGGGGATAGATACGCAGTATTTT.

By sample share, this clonotype is medium-sized. The rearrangement joins TRBV9 to TRBJ2-3; D gene ambiguous. V was cut by 0 bases and J by 3 bases, with 2 bases left in between. Germline V gene sequence: CDR1 SGDLS, CDR2 YYNGEE. The CDR3 sequence is 12 residues long. The CDR3 region is CASSVGTDTQYF. As DNA, the CDR3 is TGTGCCAGCAGCGTAGGGACAGATACGCAGTATTTT. Drawing the rest from reference TRBV9 and TRBJ2-3, the complete variable domain is DSGVTQTPKHLITATGQRVTLRCSPRSGDLSVYWYQQSLDQGLQFLIQYYNGEERAKGNILERFSAQQFPDLHSELNLSSLELGDSALYFCASSVGTDTQYFGPGTRLTVL.

As regards this clonotype: Because the CDR3 is missing its conserved closing phenylalanine or tryptophan, this is likely a read error. The gene calls are TRBV20-1 and TRBJ2-3, with a possible D match to TRBD2 (6 bases). V was clipped by 3 bases and J by 2 bases, with 12 bases between them. This CDR3 is built from 14 residues. Germline CDR1 and CDR2: DFQATT and SNEGSKA (reference sequence). The CDR3 DNA reads as TGCAGTGCTAGCCGGGACTCCAACACAGATACGCAGTATTTA. Protein: CSASRDSNTDTQYL.

CDR3 nucleotide sequence: TGCGCCAGCAGCCACCCAGGGGCCACGCTCCCCTACGAGCAGTACTTC. It encodes CASSHPGATLPYEQYF. V is TRBV4-1 and J is TRBJ2-7; perhaps TRBD1 as D (6 bases). This CDR3 has 16 amino acids. V was clipped by 3 bases and J by 2 bases, with 17 bases between them. In germline, CDR1 is MGHRA, CDR2 YSYEKL.

The chain uses TRBV7-9 and TRBJ2-3, with no clear D. The CDR3 is 13 amino acids. The V gene lost 2 bases and the J gene lost 5 bases, with 8 bases spanning the gap. The V gene's germline CDR1 is SEHNR and CDR2 FQNEAQ (reference sequence). The CDR3 loop reads CASSLSSQDTQYF. For the CDR3, the DNA is TGTGCCAGCAGCTTATCCAGTCAAGATACGCAGTATTTT.

This chain joins TRBV7-9 and TRBJ2-5, with D possibly being TRBD1 or TRBD2 (5 bases each). V was cut by 4 bases and J by 1 base, with 13 bases left in between. The germline gives CDR1 SEHNR, CDR2 FQNEAQ (reference sequence). This CDR3 has 15 amino acids. CDR3 nucleotide sequence: TGTGCCAGCAGCTCTAGGGACCAAGGCCAAGAGACCCAGTACTTC. Its protein product is CASSSRDQGQETQYF.

The chain carries TRBV4-2 and TRBJ2-1; no firm D call. This CDR3 comprises 16 residues. Germline loops: CDR1 LGHNA, CDR2 YNFKEQ. V gave up 0 bases and J gave up 12 bases, with 21 bases separating them. Here the CDR3 reads CASSQEGSGSPPTQFF. In nucleotides, the CDR3 is TGTGCCAGCAGCCAAGAAGGGTCAGGTAGCCCCCCTACGCAGTTCTTC.

The genes are TRBV5-1 and TRBJ2-2; D may be TRBD1 (7 bases). Per germline, CDR1 SGHRS and CDR2 YFSETQ. V was trimmed by 3 bases and J by 5 bases, leaving 11 bases between them. The CDR3 extends over 14 amino acids. DNA for the CDR3: TGCGCCAGCAGCTCGACAGGGACTACCGGGGAGCTGTTTTTT. Its translation: CASSSTGTTGELFF. Full variable domain (remainder filled in from reference TRBV5-1 and TRBJ2-2): KAGVTQTPRYLIKTRGQQVTLSCSPISGHRSVSWYQQTPGQGLQFLFEYFSETQRNKGNFPGRFSGRQFSNSRSEMNVSTLELGDSALYLCASSSTGTTGELFFGEGSRLTVL.

CDR3: CATRRQPQETQYF. The CDR3 DNA sequence: TGTGCCACCAGGAGACAGCCCCAAGAGACCCAGTACTTC. This sequence joins TRBV27 and TRBJ2-5, with D possibly being TRBD1 (5 bases). Per germline, CDR1 MNHEY and CDR2 SMNVEV (reference sequence). Between the trimmed V and J ends, which lost 10 bases and 1 base, there was a span of 13 bases. The CDR3 runs 13 residues.

The chain combines TRBV4-1 with TRBJ1-1; D remains ambiguous. This CDR3 region has 16 residues. Per germline, CDR1 MGHRA and CDR2 YSYEKL. V dropped 1 base and J dropped 2 bases, with 14 bases sitting between them. This chain's CDR3 is CASSQVIVSSNTEAFF. The CDR3 nucleotides are TGCGCCAGCAGCCAAGTTATCGTTTCATCAAACACTGAAGCTTTCTTT.

This chain connects TRBV3-1 to TRBJ2-2, with D uncertain. V was pared by 0 bases and J by 4 bases, with 6 bases between. The CDR3 sequence is 14 residues long. Germline CDR1 LGHDT, CDR2 YNNKEL (reference sequence). In nucleotides, the CDR3 is TGTGCCAGCAGCCAAGAGGATGGCACCGGGGAGCTGTTTTTT. It specifies CASSQEDGTGELFF.

The V call is TRBV20-1, the J call TRBJ2-7; a weak D match, TRBD1 (7 bases). Germline V gene lookup returns CDR1 DFQATT and CDR2 SNEGSKA (reference sequence). This CDR3 contains 20 residues. The DNA of the CDR3 is TGCAGCACCTCTCCCGGGAACGGGAGAGGTGCTGCAGGGGGTTCCTACGAGCAGTACTTC. Translated, it gives CSTSPGNGRGAAGGSYEQYF.

The V call is TRBV4-1, the J call TRBJ1-6; possible D gene TRBD1, 5 bases. This CDR3 spans 16 amino acids. Between the trimmed V and J ends, which lost 1 base and 10 bases, there was a span of 17 bases. Germline CDR1 and CDR2: MGHRA and YSYEKL. For the CDR3, the DNA is TGCGCCAGCAGCCAAGTGGGGGTGCGGGAGGGGTCACCCCTCCACTTT. This sequence encodes CASSQVGVREGSPLHF.

The chain couples TRBV12-3 or TRBV12-4 to TRBJ1-1; D is unclear. V was cut by 7 bases and J by 7 bases, with 10 bases left in between. CDR3 length: 11 residues. Here the CDR3 reads CASTPGIEAFF. The CDR3, as DNA: TGTGCCAGCACTCCCGGGATTGAAGCTTTCTTT.

This clonotype appeared a few times. The rearrangement links TRBV7-2 to TRBJ1-2; D is unresolved. This CDR3 has 14 residues. V was cut by 1 base and J by 5 bases, with 11 bases left in between. CDR1 and CDR2 from the germline V gene are SGHTA and FQGNSA. The CDR3 is CASSLGPQTYGYTF. The CDR3 DNA is TGTGCCAGCAGCTTAGGGCCCCAGACTTATGGCTACACCTTC.

This clonotype was seen only a few times. V gene TRBV7-2 combines with J gene TRBJ1-5; D ambiguous. The V gene's germline CDR1 is SGHTA and CDR2 FQGNSA. This CDR3 is 14 amino acids long. Trimming left V 1 base short and J 5 bases short, with 9 bases between. The CDR3 sequence is CASSLDPGDQPQHF. Written as DNA, the CDR3 is TGTGCCAGCAGCTTAGATCCTGGAGATCAGCCCCAGCATTTT.

Of note for this clonotype: This may be a read error, as it is one base from a much larger clone. The V and J genes are TRBV9 and TRBJ2-1; D may match TRBD1 or TRBD2 (5 bases each). This CDR3 comprises 14 residues. Germline loops: CDR1 SGDLS, CDR2 YYNGEE. In DNA, the CDR3 is TGTGCCAGCCAACTGGGGGAAGGGTACAAGGAGCAGTTCTTC. Translated, it gives CASQLGEGYKEQFF.

This chain uses TRBV6-5 with TRBJ2-2, with 9 bases matching TRBD1. Germline CDR1 is MNHEY and CDR2 is SVGAGI. The trim removed 0 bases at V and 4 bases at J, leaving 6 bases unmatched. The CDR3 is made up of 17 amino acids. The CDR3: CASSYSNPGQGTGELFF. The CDR3 coding sequence is TGTGCCAGCAGTTACTCTAATCCGGGACAGGGCACCGGGGAGCTGTTTTTT.

The chain carries TRBV12-3 or TRBV12-4 and TRBJ1-6; no clear D. Deletions cut 5 bases from V and 8 bases from J, with 10 bases between. The CDR3 covers 13 residues. The CDR3 bases are TGTGCCAGCAGTATTACCTCCGATTCACCCCTCCACTTT. As protein: CASSITSDSPLHF.

This clonotype was observed many times. CDR3 DNA: TGTGCCAGCAGCCAAGAAAAACTGGATAAGAACACTGAAGCTTTCTTT. This encodes CASSQEKLDKNTEAFF. This chain uses TRBV3-1 with TRBJ1-1, with D uncertain. In germline, CDR1 is LGHDT, CDR2 YNNKEL (reference sequence). The length of the CDR3 is 16 residues. Trimming removed 0 bases at V and 1 base at J, with 12 bases between.

The sample holds many counts of this clonotype. V and J are TRBV29-1 and TRBJ2-5; the D gene could be TRBD1 or TRBD2 (5 bases each). This CDR3 has 12 residues. V shed 2 bases and J shed 7 bases, with 11 bases lying between them. In germline, CDR1 is SQVTM, CDR2 ANQGSEA. CDR3 amino acids: CSVERDEATQYF. Here the CDR3 DNA reads TGCAGCGTTGAAAGGGACGAGGCGACCCAGTACTTC. Full variable domain (remainder filled in from reference TRBV29-1 and TRBJ2-5): SAVISQKPSRDICQRGTSLTIQCQVDSQVTMMFWYRQQPGQSLTLIATANQGSEATYESGFVIDKFPISRPNLTFSTLTVSNMSPEDSSIYLCSVERDEATQYFGPGTRLLVL.

This clonotype was detected ten times or more. This chain uses TRBV20-1 with TRBJ2-5; 13 positions agree with TRBD2. CDR3 length equals 15 residues. CDR1 DFQATT and CDR2 SNEGSKA come from the germline V gene (reference sequence). Losses at the gene ends were 0 bases for V and 6 bases for J; bases not matched to a gene: 4. The CDR3 spells CSARDRTSGSQTQYF. The CDR3, as DNA: TGCAGTGCTAGAGACCGGACTAGCGGGAGCCAGACCCAGTACTTC.

The chain combines TRBV4-1 with TRBJ1-2; D gene ambiguous. Trimming stripped 3 bases from V and 4 bases from J, with 12 bases between. The CDR3 totals 14 residues. CDR1 is MGHRA, CDR2 YSYEKL, per germline. CDR3 coding DNA: TGCGCCAGCAGCCAGGAGTCGGCAGCCTATGGCTACACCTTC. Its translation is CASSQESAAYGYTF.

The chain is built from TRBV5-6 and TRBJ1-6; no clear D gene. From germline, CDR1 is SGHDT and CDR2 YYEEEE. The CDR3 is 12 residues long. V was pared by 4 bases and J by 7 bases, with 6 bases between. The CDR3 DNA reads TGTGCCAGCAGCGTCGAAAATTCACCCCTCCACTTT. It is translated as CASSVENSPLHF.

The V call is TRBV7-3, the J call TRBJ2-1; weak D call: TRBD1 (6 bases). Per germline, CDR1 SGHTA and CDR2 FQGTGA. CDR3 length: 14 residues. Trimming took 2 bases from V and 4 from J, leaving 9 bases between them. The CDR3, as DNA: TGTGCCAGCAGCTTAGGAGGACAGTACAATGAGCAGTTCTTC. Its translation is CASSLGGQYNEQFF.

The chain combines TRBV4-1 with TRBJ2-1; D possibly matches TRBD1 or TRBD2 (5 bases each). The CDR3 is 15 amino acids. V lost 6 bases and J lost 5, with 17 bases in between. Germline V gives CDR1 MGHRA, CDR2 YSYEKL. The CDR3 loop is CASRPGRGSNNEQFF. The CDR3 DNA is TGCGCCAGCAGACCAGGGCGAGGGAGCAACAATGAGCAGTTCTTC.

This clonotype came up a few times. CDR3 sequence (DNA): TGCAGTGCTAGGGCTACTAGCGGGGCCTACGAGCAGTACTTC. This gives the protein CSARATSGAYEQYF. The chain recombines TRBV20-1 with TRBJ2-7; 10 nucleotides agree with TRBD2. The CDR3 runs to 14 residues. Germline CDR1 DFQATT, CDR2 SNEGSKA (reference sequence). J gave up 2 bases and V 3 bases, and 4 bases lay outside the gene matches.

This clonotype has ten or more counts. This chain uses TRBV5-5 with TRBJ2-1, with 7 nucleotides matching TRBD1. From germline, CDR1 is SGHKS and CDR2 YYEKEE (reference sequence). V gave up 3 bases and J gave up 9 bases; unmatched junction bases: 9. The CDR3 has 14 amino acids. The CDR3 protein is CASSWEQGLGEQFF. Written as DNA, the CDR3 is TGTGCCAGCAGCTGGGAACAGGGGTTAGGTGAGCAGTTCTTC.

This chain connects TRBV28 to TRBJ1-1; 9 positions match TRBD1. There are 15 residues in the CDR3. J was trimmed by 4 bases and V by 6 bases; bases with no gene match: 9. Per the germline V gene, CDR1 is MDHEN and CDR2 is SYDVKM. The chain's CDR3 is CASRGSGTGFTEAFF. CDR3 nucleotide sequence: TGTGCCAGCAGGGGATCCGGGACAGGGTTCACTGAAGCTTTCTTT. The variable domain in full, with the rest retrieved from reference TRBV28 and TRBJ1-1, is DVKVTQSSRYLVKRTGEKVFLECVQDMDHENMFWYRQDPGLGLRLIYFSYDVKMKEKGDIPEGYSVSREKKERFSLILESASTNQTSMYLCASRGSGTGFTEAFFGQGTRLTVV.

The rearrangement joins TRBV20-1 to TRBJ2-7; 11 nucleotides line up with TRBD1. Germline V CDR1 and CDR2: DFQATT, SNEGSKA (reference sequence). The junction had 8 bases not matched to a gene; V was cut back by 7 bases and J by 6 bases. The CDR3 has 13 residues. The CDR3 region has the DNA TGCAGTGGGAGGGGGACAGGGGGGTTCGAGCAGTACTTC. Protein: CSGRGTGGFEQYF.